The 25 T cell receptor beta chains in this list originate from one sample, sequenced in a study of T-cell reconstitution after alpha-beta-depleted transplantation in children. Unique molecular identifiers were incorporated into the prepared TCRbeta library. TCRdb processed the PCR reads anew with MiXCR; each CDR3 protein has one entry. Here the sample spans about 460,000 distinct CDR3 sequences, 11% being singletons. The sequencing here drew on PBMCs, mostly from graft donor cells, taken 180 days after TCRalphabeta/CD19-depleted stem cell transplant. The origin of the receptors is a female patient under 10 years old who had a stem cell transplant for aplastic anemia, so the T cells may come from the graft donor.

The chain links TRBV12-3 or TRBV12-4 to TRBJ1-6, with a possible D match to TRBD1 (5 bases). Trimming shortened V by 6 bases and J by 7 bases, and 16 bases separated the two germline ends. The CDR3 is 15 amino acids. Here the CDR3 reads CASRFDSGNNSPLHF. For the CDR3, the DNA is TGTGCCAGCAGATTCGACAGCGGGAACAATTCACCCCTCCACTTT.

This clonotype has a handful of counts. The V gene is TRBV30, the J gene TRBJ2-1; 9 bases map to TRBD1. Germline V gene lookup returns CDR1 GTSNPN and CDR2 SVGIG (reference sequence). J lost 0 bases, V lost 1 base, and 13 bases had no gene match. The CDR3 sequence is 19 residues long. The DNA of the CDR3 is TGTGCCTGGAGTGGGGGACAGGGACGCCGACAAAGCTCCTACAATGAGCAGTTCTTC. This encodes CAWSGGQGRRQSSYNEQFF.

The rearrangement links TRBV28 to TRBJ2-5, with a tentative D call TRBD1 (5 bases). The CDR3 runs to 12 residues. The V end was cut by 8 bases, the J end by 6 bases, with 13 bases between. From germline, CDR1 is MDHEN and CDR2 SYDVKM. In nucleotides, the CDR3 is TGTGCCAGCGGTGCAGGGATGAAGACCCAGTACTTC. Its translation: CASGAGMKTQYF.

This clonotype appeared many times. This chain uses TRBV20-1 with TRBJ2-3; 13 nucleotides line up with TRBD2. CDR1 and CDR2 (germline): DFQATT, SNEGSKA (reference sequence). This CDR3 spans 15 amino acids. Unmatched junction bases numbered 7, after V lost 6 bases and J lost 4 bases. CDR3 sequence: CSACGLAGAPDTQYF. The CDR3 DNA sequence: TGCAGTGCATGCGGACTAGCGGGAGCCCCAGATACGCAGTATTTT.

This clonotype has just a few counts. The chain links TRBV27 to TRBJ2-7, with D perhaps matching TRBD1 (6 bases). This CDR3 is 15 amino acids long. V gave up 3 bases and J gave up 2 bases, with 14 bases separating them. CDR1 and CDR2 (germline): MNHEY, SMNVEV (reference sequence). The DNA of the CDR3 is TGTGCCAGCAGTTTGCCCGGACAGACAACCTACGAGCAGTACGTC. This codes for CASSLPGQTTYEQYV.

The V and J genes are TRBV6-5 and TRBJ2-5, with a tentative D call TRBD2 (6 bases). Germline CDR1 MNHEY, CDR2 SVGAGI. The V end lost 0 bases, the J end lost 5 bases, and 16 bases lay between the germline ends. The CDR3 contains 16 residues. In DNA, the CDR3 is TGTGCCAGCAGTTACTCGGGCGGAGGGGTTTTCGAGACCCAGTACTTC. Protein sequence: CASSYSGGGVFETQYF.

The CDR3 spells CASSLSGLAVVKNIQYF. In DNA form, the CDR3 reads TGTGCCAGCAGTTTGAGTGGGCTAGCCGTAGTCAAAAACATTCAGTACTTC. The chain combines TRBV12-3 or TRBV12-4 with TRBJ2-4; D perhaps matches TRBD2 (5 bases). The CDR3 has 17 amino acids. The V end lost 3 bases, the J end lost 3 bases, and 18 bases lay between the germline ends.

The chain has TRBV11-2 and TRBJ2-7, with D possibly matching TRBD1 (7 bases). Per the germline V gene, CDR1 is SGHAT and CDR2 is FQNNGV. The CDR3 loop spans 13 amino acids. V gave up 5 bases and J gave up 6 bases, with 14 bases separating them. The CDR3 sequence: CASSRRGRCEQYV. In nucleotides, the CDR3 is TGTGCCAGCAGCCGGAGGGGGCGATGCGAGCAGTACGTC.

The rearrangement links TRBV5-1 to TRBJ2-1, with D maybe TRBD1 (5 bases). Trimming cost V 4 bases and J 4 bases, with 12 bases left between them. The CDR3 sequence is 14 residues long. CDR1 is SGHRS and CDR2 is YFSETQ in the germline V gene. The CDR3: CASSPVGPYNEQFF. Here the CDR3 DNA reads TGCGCCAGCAGCCCCGTGGGGCCGTACAATGAGCAGTTCTTC.

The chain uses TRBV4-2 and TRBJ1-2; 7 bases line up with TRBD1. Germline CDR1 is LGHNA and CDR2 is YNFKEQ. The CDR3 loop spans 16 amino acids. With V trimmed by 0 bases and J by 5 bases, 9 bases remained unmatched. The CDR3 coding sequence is TGTGCCAGCAGCCAAGAAAGACAGGCCAGGGGGTATGGCTACACCTTC. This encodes CASSQERQARGYGYTF.

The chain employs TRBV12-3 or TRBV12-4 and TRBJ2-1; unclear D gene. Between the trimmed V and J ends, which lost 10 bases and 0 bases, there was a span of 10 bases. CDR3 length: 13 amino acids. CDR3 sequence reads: CATGPYSYNEQFF. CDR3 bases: TGTGCCACCGGACCTTACTCCTACAATGAGCAGTTCTTC.

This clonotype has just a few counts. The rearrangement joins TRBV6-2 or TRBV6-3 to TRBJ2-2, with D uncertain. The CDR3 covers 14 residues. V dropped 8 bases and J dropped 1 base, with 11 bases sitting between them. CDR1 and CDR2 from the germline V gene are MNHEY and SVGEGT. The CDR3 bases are TGTGCCAGCCACCGGGTCCGGAACACCGGGGAGCTGTTTTTT. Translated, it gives CASHRVRNTGELFF.

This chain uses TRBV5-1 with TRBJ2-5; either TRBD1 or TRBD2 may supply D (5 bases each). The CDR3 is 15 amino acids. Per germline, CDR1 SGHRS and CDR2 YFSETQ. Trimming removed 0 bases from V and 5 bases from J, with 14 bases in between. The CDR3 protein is CASSLAPRGGETQYF. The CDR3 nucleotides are TGCGCCAGCAGCTTGGCCCCGAGGGGCGGGGAGACCCAGTACTTC.

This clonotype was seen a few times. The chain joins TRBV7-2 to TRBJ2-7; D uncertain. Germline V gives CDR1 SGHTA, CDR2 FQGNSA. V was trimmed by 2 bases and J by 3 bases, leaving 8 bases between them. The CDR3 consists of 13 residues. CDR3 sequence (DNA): TGTGCCAGCAGCTTAAGGCAGATCTACGAGCAGTACTTC. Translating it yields CASSLRQIYEQYF.

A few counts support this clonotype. CDR3 sequence reads: CASSLVQGPQPQHF. DNA for the CDR3: TGTGCCAGCAGCTTAGTCCAGGGACCACAGCCCCAGCATTTT. The chain is built from TRBV7-2 and TRBJ1-5; a weak D match, TRBD1 (5 bases). CDR3 size: 14 residues. From germline, CDR1 is SGHTA and CDR2 FQGNSA. V lost 1 base, J lost 7 bases, and 11 bases lay in between.

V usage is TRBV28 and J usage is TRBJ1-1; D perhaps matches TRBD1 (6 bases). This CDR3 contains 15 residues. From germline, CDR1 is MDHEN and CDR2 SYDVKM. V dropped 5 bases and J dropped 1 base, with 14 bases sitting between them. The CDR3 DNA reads TGTGCCAGCAGTCCGGCAGGGGCCCCGAACACTGAAGCTTTCTTT. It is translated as CASSPAGAPNTEAFF.

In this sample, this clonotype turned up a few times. The CDR3 sequence: CASSLRAGGGYNEQFF. The CDR3 nucleotides read TGTGCCAGCAGCTTACGAGCGGGAGGAGGCTACAATGAGCAGTTCTTC. This chain connects TRBV7-9 to TRBJ2-1, with 9 bases identical to TRBD2. Germline lookup yields CDR1 SEHNR and CDR2 FQNEAQ (reference sequence). The CDR3 is made up of 16 amino acids. V shed 2 bases and J 3 bases; nucleotides not matched to a gene: 5.

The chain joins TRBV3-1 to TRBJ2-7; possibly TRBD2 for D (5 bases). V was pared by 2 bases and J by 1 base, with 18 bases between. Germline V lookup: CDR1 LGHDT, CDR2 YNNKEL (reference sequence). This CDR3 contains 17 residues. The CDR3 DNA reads TGTGCCAGCAGCCAAAGTTGGGTAACGAGCGGATCCTACGAGCAGTACTTC. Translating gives CASSQSWVTSGSYEQYF.

CDR3 sequence: CASSSPQGTSTGELFF. The DNA of the CDR3 is TGTGCCAGCAGTTCACCTCAGGGGACTAGCACCGGGGAGCTGTTTTTT. The chain is built from TRBV27 and TRBJ2-2, with 8 bases fitting TRBD2. The CDR3 loop spans 16 amino acids. The V gene end was trimmed by 4 bases and the J gene end by 4 bases; junction bases not matched to a gene: 8. CDR1 and CDR2 (germline): MNHEY, SMNVEV (reference sequence).

DNA of the CDR3: TGTGCCAGCAGCTTTTATGGGGTCGATCAGCCCCAGCATTTT. This sequence encodes CASSFYGVDQPQHF. V usage is TRBV7-2 and J usage is TRBJ1-5, with D hard to call. CDR1 SGHTA and CDR2 FQGNSA come from the germline V gene. V gave up 3 bases and J gave up 5 bases, with 11 bases separating them. The CDR3 sequence is 14 residues long.

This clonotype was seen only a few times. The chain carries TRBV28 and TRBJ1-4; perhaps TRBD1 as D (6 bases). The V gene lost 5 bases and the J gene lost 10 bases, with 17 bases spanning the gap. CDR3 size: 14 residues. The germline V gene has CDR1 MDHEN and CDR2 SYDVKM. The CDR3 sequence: CASSTWGRGGKLFF. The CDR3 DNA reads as TGTGCCAGCAGTACTTGGGGGCGAGGCGGAAAACTGTTTTTT. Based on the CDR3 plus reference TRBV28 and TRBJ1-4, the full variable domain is DVKVTQSSRYLVKRTGEKVFLECVQDMDHENMFWYRQDPGLGLRLIYFSYDVKMKEKGDIPEGYSVSREKKERFSLILESASTNQTSMYLCASSTWGRGGKLFFGSGTQLSVL.

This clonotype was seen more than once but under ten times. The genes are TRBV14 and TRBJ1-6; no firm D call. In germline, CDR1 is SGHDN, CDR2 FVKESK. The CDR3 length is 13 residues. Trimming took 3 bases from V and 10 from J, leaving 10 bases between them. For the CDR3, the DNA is TGTGCCAGCAGCCACCTCAGCCCCTCACCCCTCCACTTT. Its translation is CASSHLSPSPLHF.

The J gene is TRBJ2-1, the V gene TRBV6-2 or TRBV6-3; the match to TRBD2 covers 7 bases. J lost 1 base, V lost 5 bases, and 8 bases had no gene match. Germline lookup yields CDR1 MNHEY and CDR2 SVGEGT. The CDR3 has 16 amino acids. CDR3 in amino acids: CASSLGSGPSYNEQFF. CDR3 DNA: TGTGCCAGCAGTCTGGGTAGCGGGCCTTCCTACAATGAGCAGTTCTTC.

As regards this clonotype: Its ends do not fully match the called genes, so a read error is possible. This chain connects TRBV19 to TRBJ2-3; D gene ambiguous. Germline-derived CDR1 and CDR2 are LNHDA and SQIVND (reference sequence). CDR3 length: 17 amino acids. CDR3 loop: CASSIATARSTTDTQYF. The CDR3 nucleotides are TGTGCCAGTAGTATAGCCACGGCGCGTTCTACCACAGATACGCAGTATTTC.

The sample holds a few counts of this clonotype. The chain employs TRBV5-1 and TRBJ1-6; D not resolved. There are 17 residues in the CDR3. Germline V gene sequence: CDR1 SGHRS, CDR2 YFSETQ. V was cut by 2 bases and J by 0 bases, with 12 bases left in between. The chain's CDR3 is CASSFGFGSSYNSPLHF. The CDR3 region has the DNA TGCGCCAGCAGCTTCGGATTTGGGAGCTCCTATAATTCACCCCTCCACTTT.